Listed here are 2 T cell receptor beta chains from one sample, sequenced in a study of cytomegalovirus exposure and HLA in healthy donors. Both 60 Vbeta primers and 13 Jbeta primers went into the PCR. Libraries were prepared by immunoSEQ multiplex PCR; TCRdb keeps only in-frame clonotypes and omits some of them. Found here are 130,000 or so clones, 83% of them singletons; the top ten hold about 1.5%. The sequenced sample was PBMCs. The receptors come from a man aged 40-50 years in good health and CMV-seronegative.

The V gene is TRBV6-4, the J gene TRBJ2-3; perhaps TRBD1 as D (6 bases). The V gene's germline CDR1 is MRHNA and CDR2 SNTAGT. The V end lost 6 bases, the J end lost 1 base, and 11 bases lay between the germline ends. The CDR3 totals 14 residues. The CDR3 region is CASSNAGGTDTQYF. CDR3 DNA: TGTGCCAGCAGCAACGCAGGGGGCACAGATACGCAGTATTTT.

With respect to this clone: This CDR3 is also generated by other DNA sequences in the sample. The chain is built from TRBV18 and TRBJ1-5; 9 bases are shared with TRBD1. The V segment lost 3 bases and the J segment 7 bases; nucleotides outside the gene matches: 4. The length of the CDR3 is 14 residues. Germline V gene sequence: CDR1 KGHSH, CDR2 LQKENI. CDR3: CASSPGQGGQPQHF. The CDR3 DNA follows: TGTGCCAGCTCACCGGGACAGGGTGGCCAGCCCCAGCATTTT.